The 32 T cell receptor beta chains below come from one sample, sequenced in a study of CD8 T cells in ankylosing spondylitis. One entry per CDR3 protein, called by TCRdb with MiXCR from the 5' RACE reads. This sample carries about 160,000 distinct CDR3 sequences, around 17% of them seen once, and the ten largest clones take about 7.8%. Source material: blood, either unsorted or a sorted T cell fraction (not recorded which). Receptor source: a male donor with ankylosing spondylitis or in good health (not recorded which).

This clonotype occurred many times. The V and J genes are TRBV6-1 and TRBJ1-3; D uncertain. This CDR3 spans 13 amino acids. Germline loops: CDR1 MNHNS, CDR2 SASEGT. Trimming pared 8 bases from V and 1 base from J, leaving 9 bases between. The CDR3 region has the DNA TGTGCCAGCTGGCGAGTATCTGGAAACACCATATATTTT. Protein: CASWRVSGNTIYF.

The chain links TRBV12-3 or TRBV12-4 to TRBJ1-1; possible D gene TRBD1, 6 bases. CDR3 length equals 15 residues. V lost 3 bases, J lost 4 bases, and 15 bases lay in between. CDR3: CASSFKGVLFTEAFF. CDR3 DNA sequence: TGTGCCAGCAGTTTTAAGGGGGTGTTGTTCACTGAAGCTTTCTTT.

The chain joins TRBV7-6 to TRBJ1-2, with 7 bases identical to TRBD1. Germline lookup yields CDR1 SGHVS and CDR2 FNYEAQ. The CDR3 is made up of 14 amino acids. The V gene end was trimmed by 1 base and the J gene end by 3 bases; junction bases not matched to a gene: 2. The CDR3: CASSLGGGDYGYTF. DNA for the CDR3: TGTGCCAGCAGCTTAGGAGGGGGCGACTATGGCTACACCTTC.

This clonotype was seen at least ten times. The gene calls are TRBV6-1 and TRBJ1-2; D remains ambiguous. With 6 bases removed from V and 1 base from J, the gap between germline ends came to 15 bases. The CDR3 runs to 15 residues. CDR1 MNHNS and CDR2 SASEGT come from the germline V gene. CDR3 region: CASRQNYRDNYGYTF. The CDR3 coding sequence is TGTGCCAGCAGGCAAAATTACAGAGATAACTATGGCTACACCTTC.

This clonotype has at least ten counts. This chain uses TRBV5-1 with TRBJ2-3; TRBD2 might be the D (5 bases). This CDR3 region has 14 residues. Trimming removed 3 bases from V and 2 bases from J, with 10 bases in between. CDR1 is SGHRS and CDR2 is YFSETQ in the germline V gene. The chain's CDR3 is CASSSARATDTQYF. CDR3 in DNA: TGCGCCAGCAGCTCCGCGCGGGCCACAGATACGCAGTATTTT.

This chain uses TRBV7-9 with TRBJ1-2; D is uncertain. Germline loops: CDR1 SEHNR, CDR2 FQNEAQ (reference sequence). Trimming pared 6 bases from V and 8 bases from J, leaving 4 bases between. The CDR3 is made up of 9 amino acids. The CDR3: CASSGGYTF. CDR3 in DNA: TGTGCCAGCAGTGGAGGCTACACCTTC.

This clonotype was seen more than once but under ten times. The chain recombines TRBV28 with TRBJ1-1; possibly TRBD1 for D (5 bases). V was shortened by 3 bases and J by 0 bases, with 17 bases between the two germline ends. Germline V lookup: CDR1 MDHEN, CDR2 SYDVKM. This CDR3 has 17 amino acids. The CDR3 is CASSFPTPTRVNTEAFF. The CDR3 nucleotides read TGTGCCAGCAGTTTCCCGACTCCCACCAGGGTGAACACTGAAGCTTTCTTT.

The DNA for the CDR3 is TGTGCCAGCAGTCCTAGCGGAGGCGGGTCGCGGGGCTACAATGAGCAGTTCTTC. This gives the protein CASSPSGGGSRGYNEQFF. This chain connects TRBV28 to TRBJ2-1, with TRBD2 matching 7 bases. The V gene end was trimmed by 5 bases and the J gene end by 3 bases; junction bases not matched to a gene: 16. The germline V gene encodes CDR1 MDHEN and CDR2 SYDVKM. The CDR3 totals 18 residues.

The table lists this clonotype with many counts. This chain links TRBV20-1 with TRBJ2-3; 13 bases are a match to TRBD2. Germline CDR1 reads DFQATT; CDR2 reads SNEGSKA (reference sequence). The CDR3 extends over 16 amino acids. The junction had 7 bases not matched to a gene; V was cut back by 1 base and J by 6 bases. The CDR3 spells CSARARTSGSMDTQYF. The CDR3 DNA is TGCAGTGCTAGAGCCCGGACTAGCGGGAGCATGGATACGCAGTATTTT.

This clonotype was observed at least ten times. This chain joins TRBV2 and TRBJ2-3; D not certain. The CDR3 length is 17 residues. The germline V and J ends were trimmed by 2 bases and 2 bases, with 17 bases remaining between them. Per germline, CDR1 SNHLY and CDR2 FYNNEI. The CDR3 reads CASSESPVDFYTDTQYF. The CDR3, as DNA: TGTGCCAGCAGTGAAAGTCCGGTAGACTTCTACACAGATACGCAGTATTTT.

The gene calls are TRBV7-2 and TRBJ1-2; perhaps TRBD1 as D (5 bases). V dropped 1 base and J dropped 4 bases, with 13 bases sitting between them. This CDR3 has 15 amino acids. Looked up from germline, CDR1 is SGHTA and CDR2 is FQGNSA. The CDR3 coding sequence is TGTGCCAGCAGCTTAGAGGGACGGGCTGTCTATGGCTACACCTTC. The encoded protein is CASSLEGRAVYGYTF.

This clonotype has a handful of counts. The rearrangement joins TRBV29-1 to TRBJ2-3, with TRBD2 matching 8 bases. Per the germline V gene, CDR1 is SQVTM and CDR2 is ANQGSEA. J lost 6 bases, V lost 7 bases, and 0 bases had no gene match. CDR3 length equals 10 residues. CDR3 in amino acids: CSGGGDTQYF. CDR3 nucleotides: TGCAGCGGCGGGGGGGATACGCAGTATTTT.

This clonotype was recorded at least ten times. The chain joins TRBV28 to TRBJ2-2; 9 nucleotides line up with TRBD2. CDR3 size: 15 residues. Germline V lookup: CDR1 MDHEN, CDR2 SYDVKM. With 7 bases clipped from V and 4 bases from J, the junction kept 7 bases outside the gene matches. CDR3 bases: TGTGCCAGCACCCTTAGCGGGAGAGCCACCGGGGAGCTGTTTTTT. Translated: CASTLSGRATGELFF. Drawing the rest from reference TRBV28 and TRBJ2-2, the complete variable domain is DVKVTQSSRYLVKRTGEKVFLECVQDMDHENMFWYRQDPGLGLRLIYFSYDVKMKEKGDIPEGYSVSREKKERFSLILESASTNQTSMYLCASTLSGRATGELFFGEGSRLTVL.

This clonotype appeared many times. J is TRBJ2-7 and V is TRBV29-1, with 9 positions matching TRBD1. Germline trimming cut 7 bases from V and 0 bases from J; bases unmatched to any gene: 7. CDR1 and CDR2 (germline): SQVTM, ANQGSEA. There are 14 residues in the CDR3. The CDR3 region is CSASQGAFSYEQYF. CDR3 nucleotides: TGCAGCGCATCACAGGGGGCCTTCTCCTACGAGCAGTACTTC.

In its sample, this clonotype was seen many times. The rearrangement joins TRBV18 to TRBJ1-1; tentative D call: TRBD1 (5 bases). V gave up 5 bases and J gave up 0 bases, with 19 bases separating them. The CDR3 has 17 amino acids. CDR1 and CDR2 from the germline V gene are KGHSH and LQKENI. CDR3 protein: CASSKAFGGEMNTEAFF. The DNA for the CDR3 is TGTGCCAGCTCAAAGGCCTTTGGGGGGGAGATGAACACTGAAGCTTTCTTT.

This clonotype has ten or more counts. The rearrangement uses TRBV5-1 and TRBJ2-7; 9 positions match TRBD2. The CDR3 totals 15 residues. Per germline, CDR1 SGHRS and CDR2 YFSETQ. The V gene end was trimmed by 4 bases and the J gene end by 5 bases; junction bases not matched to a gene: 10. The CDR3 spells CASSHGGGGADEQYF. CDR3 DNA: TGCGCCAGCAGCCATGGCGGCGGGGGGGCGGACGAGCAGTACTTC.

This clonotype was recorded a few times. The CDR3 spells CASSTGTSGSLPYNEQFF. CDR3 DNA: TGTGCCAGCAGCACCGGGACTAGCGGGAGTCTACCCTACAATGAGCAGTTCTTC. J is TRBJ2-1 and V is TRBV11-2, with 14 bases fitting TRBD2. Unmatched junction bases numbered 8, after V lost 5 bases and J lost 2 bases. There are 18 residues in the CDR3. Germline CDR1 is SGHAT and CDR2 is FQNNGV.

The chain links TRBV25-1 to TRBJ1-4; the match to TRBD1 covers 7 bases. V lost 6 bases to trimming and J lost 5 bases; unmatched junction nucleotides: 3. The CDR3 covers 13 residues. Germline V gene data show CDR1 as MGHDK and CDR2 as SYGVNS. This CDR3 is CASRGGGNEKLFF. In DNA form, the CDR3 reads TGTGCCAGCAGGGGAGGGGGCAATGAAAAACTGTTTTTT.

At least ten counts were recorded for this clonotype. The CDR3 spells CASQAGGFNEQFF. CDR3 nucleotides: TGTGCCAGCCAGGCGGGAGGTTTCAATGAGCAGTTCTTC. The chain is built from TRBV12-3 or TRBV12-4 and TRBJ2-1; 8 bases are shared with TRBD2. The J segment lost 6 bases and the V segment lost 8 bases, leaving 6 bases of the junction unmatched. The CDR3 loop spans 13 amino acids.

The genes are TRBV14 and TRBJ2-1; D is uncertain. V dropped 4 bases and J dropped 3 bases, with 13 bases sitting between them. The CDR3 is made up of 15 amino acids. CDR1 is SGHDN and CDR2 is FVKESK in the germline V gene. The CDR3 spells CASSLAMTDYNEQFF. The CDR3 DNA reads as TGTGCCAGCAGCCTAGCTATGACGGACTACAATGAGCAGTTCTTC.

The J gene is TRBJ2-1, the V gene TRBV30; D remains ambiguous. Germline values: CDR1 GTSNPN, CDR2 SVGIG (reference sequence). The CDR3 consists of 14 residues. The V end was cut by 8 bases, the J end by 6 bases, with 20 bases between. The CDR3 reads CAQVSRILGNEQFF. The CDR3 DNA follows: TGTGCCCAAGTTTCCAGAATCCTGGGCAATGAGCAGTTCTTC.

This sequence joins TRBV15 and TRBJ1-1; D is unresolved. Trimming removed 1 base at V and 1 base at J, with 4 bases between. Per the germline V gene, CDR1 is LNHNV and CDR2 is YYDKDF (reference sequence). The CDR3 is 13 amino acids. CDR3 region: CATSRAENTEAFF. CDR3 bases: TGTGCCACCAGCAGAGCGGAGAACACTGAAGCTTTCTTT.

This clonotype has a count of ten or more. The chain couples TRBV20-1 to TRBJ1-2; 7 bases map to TRBD1. This CDR3 has 17 residues. Germline values: CDR1 DFQATT, CDR2 SNEGSKA (reference sequence). V shed 6 bases, J shed 0 bases, and the junction held 16 bases outside the gene matches. The DNA of the CDR3 is TGCAGTGCGGCTGCCCTGGCCGGGACAGAAACTAACTATGGCTACACCTTC. Amino acid sequence: CSAAALAGTETNYGYTF.

In nucleotides, the CDR3 is TGTGCCAGCAGCCCCTGGCCCGGGTACTATGGCTACACCTTC. This translates into CASSPWPGYYGYTF. This chain uses TRBV28 with TRBJ1-2, with D uncertain. This CDR3 region has 14 residues. Germline CDR1 and CDR2: MDHEN and SYDVKM. The V gene lost 6 bases and the J gene lost 3 bases, with 14 bases spanning the gap.

This clonotype was counted a few times. This chain's CDR3 is CSVELSSNQPQHF. In nucleotides, the CDR3 is TGCAGCGTTGAACTCAGTAGCAATCAGCCCCAGCATTTT. The rearrangement uses TRBV29-1 and TRBJ1-5; D not resolved. The CDR3 runs 13 residues. Germline V lookup: CDR1 SQVTM, CDR2 ANQGSEA. V was trimmed by 2 bases and J by 0 bases, leaving 5 bases between them.

This clonotype showed up just a few times. The rearrangement links TRBV10-3 to TRBJ1-5; 8 nucleotides agree with TRBD1. The CDR3 is 15 amino acids. J was trimmed by 4 bases and V by 0 bases; bases with no gene match: 2. The germline CDR1 and CDR2 sequences are ENHRY and SYGVKD. This chain's CDR3 is CAISESTGANQPQHF. The CDR3 bases are TGTGCCATCAGTGAGTCGACAGGGGCGAATCAGCCCCAGCATTTT.

Many counts were recorded for this clonotype. This rearrangement joins TRBV4-2 to TRBJ1-6; D is undetermined. The CDR3 is 17 residues long. Germline CDR1 LGHNA, CDR2 YNFKEQ. V dropped 0 bases and J dropped 7 bases, with 16 bases sitting between them. CDR3 region: CASSQDPTPSMNSPLHF. The CDR3 DNA reads TGTGCCAGCAGCCAAGATCCCACCCCAAGCATGAATTCACCCCTCCACTTT.

At least ten counts were recorded for this clonotype. The chain combines TRBV29-1 with TRBJ1-1, with 11 bases matching TRBD1. Trimming at V came to 6 bases and at J to 8 bases, leaving 8 bases not matched to a gene. The germline V gene has CDR1 SQVTM and CDR2 ANQGSEA. There are 13 residues in the CDR3. The CDR3 here is CSVTDRGPGEAFF. For the CDR3, the DNA is TGCAGCGTAACGGACAGGGGGCCTGGCGAAGCTTTCTTT.

This clonotype has a handful of counts. Mismatch with germline at one junction end may stem from a read error. The genes are TRBV20-1 and TRBJ2-1; perhaps TRBD2 as D (5 bases). Germline assignment: CDR1 DFQATT and CDR2 SNEGSKA (reference sequence). The CDR3 consists of 17 residues. The CDR3 reads CCASSSLSGISYNEQFF. CDR3 DNA: TGCTGTGCTAGTAGCTCCTTATCCGGGATCTCCTACAATGAGCAGTTCTTC.

This clonotype was seen many times. The chain is built from TRBV20-1 and TRBJ1-4; D is uncertain. V lost 0 bases and J lost 0, with 14 bases in between. The germline CDR1 and CDR2 sequences are DFQATT and SNEGSKA (reference sequence). CDR3 length equals 17 residues. CDR3 coding DNA: TGCAGTGCTAGAGAAATCCGGGCTGACCCAACTAATGAAAAACTGTTTTTT. It translates to CSAREIRADPTNEKLFF.

The chain is built from TRBV12-3 or TRBV12-4 and TRBJ1-5, with no clear D. The V end lost 6 bases, the J end lost 0 bases, and 6 bases lay between the germline ends. The CDR3 is 13 amino acids. The CDR3 protein is CASRKNSNQPQHF. In DNA form, the CDR3 reads TGTGCCAGCAGAAAGAATAGCAATCAGCCCCAGCATTTT.

The chain is built from TRBV25-1 and TRBJ2-3; D remains ambiguous. The CDR3 consists of 13 residues. V lost 2 bases to trimming and J lost 9 bases, with 12 bases between them. Looked up from germline, CDR1 is MGHDK and CDR2 is SYGVNS. CDR3 in amino acids: CASSEGPRKTQYF. CDR3 sequence (DNA): TGTGCCAGCAGTGAAGGACCCCGCAAGACGCAGTATTTT. The full variable domain, with the rest looked up from reference TRBV25-1 and TRBJ2-3, is EADIYQTPRYLVIGTGKKITLECSQTMGHDKMYWYQQDPGMELHLIHYSYGVNSTEKGDLSSESTVSRIRTEHFPLTLESARPSHTSQYLCASSEGPRKTQYFGPGTRLTVL.